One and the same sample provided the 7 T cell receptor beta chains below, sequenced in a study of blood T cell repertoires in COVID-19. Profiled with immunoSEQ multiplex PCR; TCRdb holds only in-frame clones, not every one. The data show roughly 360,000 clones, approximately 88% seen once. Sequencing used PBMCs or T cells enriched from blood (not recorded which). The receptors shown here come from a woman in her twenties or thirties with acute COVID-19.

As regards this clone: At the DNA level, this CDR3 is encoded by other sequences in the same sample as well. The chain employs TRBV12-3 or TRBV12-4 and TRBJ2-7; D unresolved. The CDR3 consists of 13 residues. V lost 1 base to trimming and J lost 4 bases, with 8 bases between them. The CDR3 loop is CASSLGQSYEQYF. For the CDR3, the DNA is TGTGCCAGCAGTTTAGGGCAGTCTTACGAGCAGTACTTC.

The CDR3 is CASSEVGDYGYTF. The CDR3 coding sequence is TGCGCCAGCAGCGAGGTGGGCGACTATGGCTACACCTTC. This sequence joins TRBV10-2 and TRBJ1-2, with D unresolved. There are 13 residues in the CDR3. The V gene's germline CDR1 is WSHSY and CDR2 SAAADI. V lost 6 bases and J 3 bases, leaving 11 bases between the germline ends.

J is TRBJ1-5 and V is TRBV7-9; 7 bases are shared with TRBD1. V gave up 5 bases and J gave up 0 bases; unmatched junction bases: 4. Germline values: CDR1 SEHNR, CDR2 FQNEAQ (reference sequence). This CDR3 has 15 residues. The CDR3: CASSEGQASNQPQHF. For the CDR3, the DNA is TGTGCCAGCAGCGAAGGACAGGCTAGCAATCAGCCCCAGCATTTT.

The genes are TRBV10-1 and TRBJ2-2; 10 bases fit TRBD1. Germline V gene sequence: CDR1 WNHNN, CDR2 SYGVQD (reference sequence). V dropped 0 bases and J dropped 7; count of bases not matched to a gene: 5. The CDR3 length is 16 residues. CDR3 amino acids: CASSESTGGDGGELFF. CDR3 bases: TGCGCCAGCAGTGAGTCGACAGGGGGCGACGGCGGGGAGCTGTTTTTT.

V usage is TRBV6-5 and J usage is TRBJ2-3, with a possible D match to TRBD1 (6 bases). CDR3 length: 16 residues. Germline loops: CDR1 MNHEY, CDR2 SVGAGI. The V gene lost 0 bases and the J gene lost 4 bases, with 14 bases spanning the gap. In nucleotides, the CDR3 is TGTGCCAGCAGTTACTCCAGGGCTGGGGGCGCAGATACGCAGTATTTT. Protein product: CASSYSRAGGADTQYF.

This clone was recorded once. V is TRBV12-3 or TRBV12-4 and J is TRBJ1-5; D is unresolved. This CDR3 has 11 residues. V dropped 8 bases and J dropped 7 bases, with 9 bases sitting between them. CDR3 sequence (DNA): TGTGCCAGCTCTTACTGCCAGCCCCAGCATTTT. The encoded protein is CASSYCQPQHF.

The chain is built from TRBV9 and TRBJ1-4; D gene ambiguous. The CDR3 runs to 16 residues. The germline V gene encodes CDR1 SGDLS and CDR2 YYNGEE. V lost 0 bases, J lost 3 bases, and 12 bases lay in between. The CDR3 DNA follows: TGTGCCAGCAGCGTAGTAGGAAACGGGGCTAATGAAAAACTGTTTTTT. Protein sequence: CASSVVGNGANEKLFF.